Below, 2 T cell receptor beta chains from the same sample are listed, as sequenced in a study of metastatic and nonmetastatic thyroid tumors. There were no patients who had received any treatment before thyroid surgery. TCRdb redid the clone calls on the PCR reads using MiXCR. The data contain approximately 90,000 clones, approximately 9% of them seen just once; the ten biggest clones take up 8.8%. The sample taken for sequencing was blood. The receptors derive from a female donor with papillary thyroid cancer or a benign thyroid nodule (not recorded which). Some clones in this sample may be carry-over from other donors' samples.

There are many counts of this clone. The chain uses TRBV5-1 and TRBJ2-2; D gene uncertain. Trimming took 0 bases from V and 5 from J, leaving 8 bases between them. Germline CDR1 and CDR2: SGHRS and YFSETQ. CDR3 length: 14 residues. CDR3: CASSLALETGELFF. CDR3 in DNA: TGCGCCAGCAGCTTGGCCTTGGAAACCGGGGAGCTGTTTTTT.

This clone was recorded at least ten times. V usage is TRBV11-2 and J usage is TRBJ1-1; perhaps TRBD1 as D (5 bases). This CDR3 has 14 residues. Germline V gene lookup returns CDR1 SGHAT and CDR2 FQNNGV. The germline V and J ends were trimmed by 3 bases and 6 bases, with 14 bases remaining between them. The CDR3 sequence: CASSLLGQGAEAFF. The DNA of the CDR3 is TGTGCCAGCAGCTTGTTAGGTCAGGGAGCTGAAGCTTTCTTT.